Below, 16 T cell receptor beta chains from the same sample are listed, as sequenced in a study of T cell responses to AZD1222 COVID-19 vaccine. Clones were sequenced by immunoSEQ multiplex PCR, and TCRdb holds only the in-frame ones, with some missing. The table lists 110,000 or so clones, roughly 80% of them singletons. Material: peripheral blood, obtained on day 0 of AZD1222 vaccination. These receptors all stem from an adult in good health.

This clone has just a few counts. CDR3 coding DNA: TGTGCCAGCAGCTCCGGACAAGCCACTGAAGCTTTCTTT. It yields the protein CASSSGQATEAFF. V usage is TRBV7-8 and J usage is TRBJ1-1; D might be TRBD1 (5 bases). The CDR3 spans 13 residues. Deletions cut 4 bases from V and 4 bases from J, with 10 bases between. Germline V gene lookup returns CDR1 SGHVS and CDR2 FQNEAQ.

V and J are TRBV10-3 and TRBJ1-1; a possible D gene is TRBD1 (6 bases). Germline V gene sequence: CDR1 ENHRY, CDR2 SYGVKD. The CDR3 runs 14 residues. Trimming cost V 4 bases and J 2 bases, with 11 bases left between them. The DNA for the CDR3 is TGTGCCATCAGTGCTCCAGGGGACAACACTGAAGCTTTCTTT. Translated: CAISAPGDNTEAFF.

This chain links TRBV6-5 with TRBJ1-1, with a tentative D call TRBD1 (6 bases). This CDR3 is built from 13 residues. V lost 6 bases to trimming and J lost 1 base, with 9 bases between them. Germline V gives CDR1 MNHEY, CDR2 SVGAGI. The CDR3 region has the DNA TGTGCCAGCAGCGAGACAGGGAACACTGAAGCTTTCTTT. Its translation is CASSETGNTEAFF.

The chain recombines TRBV4-1 with TRBJ1-5, with D uncertain. The germline gives CDR1 MGHRA, CDR2 YSYEKL. With 0 bases removed from V and 2 bases from J, the gap between germline ends came to 11 bases. CDR3 length equals 16 residues. The CDR3 loop reads CASSQELGIGNQPQHF. The DNA of the CDR3 is TGCGCCAGCAGCCAAGAACTGGGGATCGGCAATCAGCCCCAGCATTTT.

The chain has TRBV18 and TRBJ2-1, with 9 bases identical to TRBD2. The ends lost 1 base at V and 9 bases at J; junction bases unmatched: 13. This CDR3 comprises 17 residues. Germline lookup yields CDR1 KGHSH and CDR2 LQKENI. CDR3 sequence reads: CASSPLDSGGLGGEQFF. CDR3 bases: TGTGCCAGCTCACCACTTGATAGCGGGGGACTAGGAGGTGAGCAGTTCTTC.

The rearrangement uses TRBV24-1 and TRBJ1-1; possibly TRBD1 for D (5 bases). The CDR3 spans 12 residues. The V end lost 1 base, the J end lost 11 bases, and 10 bases lay between the germline ends. Germline lookup yields CDR1 KGHDR and CDR2 SFDVKD. The CDR3 is CATSDLFGTAFF. DNA of the CDR3: TGTGCCACCAGTGATTTATTCGGGACGGCTTTCTTT.

This chain uses TRBV7-2 with TRBJ1-1, with a possible D match to TRBD1 (6 bases). V lost 3 bases, J lost 2 bases, and 13 bases lay in between. The CDR3 is made up of 15 amino acids. Germline CDR1 is SGHTA and CDR2 is FQGNSA. The CDR3 DNA reads TGTGCCAGCAGCTTGTCAGGGGTTGCAAACACTGAAGCTTTCTTT. It translates to CASSLSGVANTEAFF.

This clone has just a few counts. The chain combines TRBV7-2 with TRBJ2-5; maybe TRBD2 (6 bases). V lost 3 bases to trimming and J lost 4 bases, with 9 bases between them. This CDR3 spans 13 amino acids. Germline assignment: CDR1 SGHTA and CDR2 FQGNSA. The CDR3 loop reads CASSFMGGETQYF. In DNA form, the CDR3 reads TGTGCCAGCAGCTTTATGGGGGGAGAGACCCAGTACTTC.

The V call is TRBV2, the J call TRBJ2-2, with a possible D match to TRBD2 (5 bases). Trimming shortened V by 8 bases and J by 2 bases, and 12 bases separated the two germline ends. This CDR3 is 14 amino acids long. Germline CDR1 reads SNHLY; CDR2 reads FYNNEI. In DNA form, the CDR3 reads TGTGCCAGCGGACTGGCCCACAACACCGGGGAGCTGTTTTTT. Its protein is CASGLAHNTGELFF.

This rearrangement joins TRBV15 to TRBJ2-3; D perhaps matches TRBD1 (6 bases). There are 14 residues in the CDR3. The ends were cut back, 3 bases at V and 4 bases at J, with 11 bases in the middle. Per the germline V gene, CDR1 is LNHNV and CDR2 is YYDKDF (reference sequence). For the CDR3, the DNA is TGTGCCACCAGCAGTTTCCAGGGGCCAGATACGCAGTATTTT. Translating gives CATSSFQGPDTQYF.

This chain links TRBV6-1 with TRBJ1-2; unclear D gene. Germline CDR1 MNHNS, CDR2 SASEGT. The CDR3 runs 14 residues. V lost 1 base, J lost 8 bases, and 14 bases lay in between. This CDR3 reads CASSEVSGGDGYTF. The CDR3, as DNA: TGTGCCAGCAGTGAAGTGTCCGGAGGAGACGGCTACACCTTC.

The rearrangement joins TRBV6-6 to TRBJ2-7; 9 bases line up with TRBD1. CDR3 length: 16 residues. Germline trimming cut 4 bases from V and 1 base from J; bases unmatched to any gene: 8. Germline CDR1 is MNHNY and CDR2 is SVGAGI (reference sequence). The DNA for the CDR3 is TGTGCCAGCAGTTCGCCCTCCGGGACAGGGTCCTACGAGCAGTACTTC. Translating gives CASSSPSGTGSYEQYF.

This chain connects TRBV3-1 (or the pseudogene TRBV3-2) to TRBJ2-1; TRBD1 is a possible D gene (6 bases). Trimming left V 4 bases short and J 0 bases short, with 13 bases between. The CDR3 consists of 16 residues. The V gene's germline CDR1 is LGHDT and CDR2 YNNKEL (reference sequence). In DNA form, the CDR3 reads TGTGCCAGCAGCCGAGCAGGGGTCTTCTCCTACAATGAGCAGTTCTTC. Translating it yields CASSRAGVFSYNEQFF.

The chain carries TRBV5-1 and TRBJ2-3; tentatively, D is TRBD2 (5 bases). Per the germline V gene, CDR1 is SGHRS and CDR2 is YFSETQ. Trimming removed 2 bases at V and 6 bases at J, with 16 bases between. This CDR3 is 15 amino acids long. The CDR3 is CASSLLRPGSDTQYF. The CDR3 coding sequence is TGCGCCAGCAGCTTATTACGCCCGGGGTCGGATACGCAGTATTTT.

This clone was recorded a few times. The CDR3 DNA follows: TGTGCCAGCAGCCAAGCAGGACAGGTCCTTTATGGCTACACCTTC. It codes for CASSQAGQVLYGYTF. This sequence joins TRBV4-2 and TRBJ1-2, with 7 positions matching TRBD1. The CDR3 runs 15 residues. Germline V gives CDR1 LGHNA, CDR2 YNFKEQ. Germline trimming cut 1 base from V and 5 bases from J; bases unmatched to any gene: 7.

The V call is TRBV24-1, the J call TRBJ1-3; D not resolved. The CDR3 contains 15 residues. V was trimmed by 0 bases and J by 7 bases, leaving 12 bases between them. Germline assignment: CDR1 KGHDR and CDR2 SFDVKD. The CDR3 reads CATSDLGETVNTIYF. In DNA, the CDR3 is TGTGCCACCAGTGATTTGGGGGAGACGGTGAACACCATATATTTT.